One TCR beta chain is described in this entry. Its matching antigen is unknown. TCRdb reprocessed the 5' RACE reads with MiXCR, giving one entry per CDR3 protein. Of roughly 250,000 distinct CDR3 sequences detected, about a sixth appear once; the ten largest clones hold about 3.5%. The entry originates in a study of T-cell memory formation after mild COVID-19. Study-wide results and limits: Specificity for SARS-CoV-2 was not confirmed among the second-wave clones peaking on day 37.

The clonotype comes from a man younger than 35 who had mild COVID-19 (a few samples of this study predate the infection). Cell type and time point are not known. The specimen sequenced was PBMCs or a T cell subset sorted from them (not recorded which).

CDR3 DNA sequence: TGCGCCAGCAGCGGGGGGACAGCGCCCCTACAAGAGACCCAGTACTTC. Translation gives CASSGGTAPLQETQYF. The chain joins TRBV5-1 to TRBJ2-5, with D possibly TRBD1 on 7 matching bases. With 4 bases removed from V and 2 bases from J, the gap between germline ends came to 18 bases. The CDR3 covers 16 residues. From germline, CDR1 is SGHRS and CDR2 YFSETQ.